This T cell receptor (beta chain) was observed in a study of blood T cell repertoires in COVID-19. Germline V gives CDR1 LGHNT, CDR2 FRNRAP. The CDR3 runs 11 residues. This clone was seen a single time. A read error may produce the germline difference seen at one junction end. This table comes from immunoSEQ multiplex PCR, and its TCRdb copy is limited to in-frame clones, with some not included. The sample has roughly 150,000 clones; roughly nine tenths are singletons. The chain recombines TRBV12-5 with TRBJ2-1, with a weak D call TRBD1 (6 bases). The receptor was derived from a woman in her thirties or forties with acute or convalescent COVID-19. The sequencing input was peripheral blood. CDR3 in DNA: TGTGCTAGTGGGTGGGACAAGGAGCAGTTCTTC. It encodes CASGWDKEQFF.